Included here is one T cell receptor (beta chain) sequence, with context. The antigen remains unidentified. The data belong to a study of T cells in localized non-small cell lung cancer. Whole-study findings and limits: Uninvolved adjacent lung had the highest recorded T cell clonality, with tumor below it. Adjacent lung held a median about 57 of the top 100 tumor clones. Sequence data derive from only one tumor region, so heterogeneity remains possible. An association was observed between higher blood T cell density and longer overall survival.

Some clones are missing from TCRdb's copy, which holds only in-frame ones; the method was immunoSEQ multiplex PCR. This sample has about 83,000 clones, with 80% found just once. J was trimmed by 6 bases and V by 2 bases; bases with no gene match: 10. Germline lookup yields CDR1 SGHRS and CDR2 YFSETQ. The length of the CDR3 is 15 residues. V usage is TRBV5-1 and J usage is TRBJ2-7; 8 bases are shared with TRBD1. The starting material was peripheral blood, obtained before any cancer treatment. This clonotype originated in an older female donor with stage I lung adenocarcinoma. This chain's CDR3 is CASSFGAGGLGEQYF. DNA for the CDR3: TGCGCCAGCAGCTTTGGCGCAGGGGGCTTGGGCGAGCAGTACTTC.